Listed here are 9 T cell receptor beta chains from one sample, sequenced in a study of T cell responses to AZD1222 COVID-19 vaccine. Generated by immunoSEQ multiplex PCR, the TCRdb table keeps only in-frame clones and is missing some. The data show about 77,000 clones, roughly 90% seen once. Sequenced material: peripheral blood, taken 28 days after the second AZD1222 dose. Receptors originate from an adult who received the AZD1222 COVID-19 vaccine.

The chain joins TRBV10-3 to TRBJ1-3; 7 bases line up with TRBD1. CDR1 ENHRY and CDR2 SYGVKD come from the germline V gene. J was trimmed by 8 bases and V by 6 bases; bases with no gene match: 7. CDR3 length: 13 residues. The CDR3 spells CAIRTGASDTIYF. CDR3 nucleotide sequence: TGTGCCATCAGAACAGGGGCGTCGGACACCATATATTTT.

V usage is TRBV2 and J usage is TRBJ1-6; TRBD1 agrees at 8 bases. V dropped 5 bases and J dropped 7; count of bases not matched to a gene: 4. Per the germline V gene, CDR1 is SNHLY and CDR2 is FYNNEI. The CDR3 covers 14 residues. The CDR3 DNA follows: TGTGCCAGCAGTTACAGGGGGAGCAATTCACCCCTCCACTTT. This sequence encodes CASSYRGSNSPLHF.

V gene TRBV3-1 (or the pseudogene TRBV3-2) combines with J gene TRBJ1-3; no reliable D call. Deletions cut 0 bases from V and 6 bases from J, with 6 bases between. CDR1 and CDR2 (germline): LGHDT, YNNKEL (reference sequence). This CDR3 has 13 amino acids. The CDR3 is CASSQDRANTIYF. CDR3 in DNA: TGTGCCAGCAGCCAAGATCGGGCAAACACCATATATTTT.

In its sample, this clone was seen once. The chain recombines TRBV4-1 with TRBJ2-1; D remains ambiguous. The germline CDR1 and CDR2 sequences are MGHRA and YSYEKL. V lost 3 bases to trimming and J lost 8 bases, with 17 bases between them. This CDR3 contains 15 residues. As DNA, the CDR3 is TGCGCCAGCAGCCATCCCCCATCAGGCGTGGATGAGCAGTTCTTC. As protein: CASSHPPSGVDEQFF.

J is TRBJ2-7 and V is TRBV5-1; D is possibly TRBD1 (5 bases). The germline V gene encodes CDR1 SGHRS and CDR2 YFSETQ. Between the trimmed V and J ends, which lost 5 bases and 5 bases, there was a span of 14 bases. The CDR3 runs to 13 residues. The CDR3 bases are TGCGCCAGCAGTATAGGGGCAGGCGACGAGCAGTACTTC. It is translated as CASSIGAGDEQYF.

J is TRBJ2-3 and V is TRBV12-3 or TRBV12-4; TRBD2 is a possible D gene (6 bases). V was clipped by 5 bases and J by 6 bases, with 12 bases between them. CDR3 length: 13 residues. The CDR3: CASSTLGTDTQYF. Written as DNA, the CDR3 is TGTGCCAGCAGTACACTAGGGACTGATACGCAGTATTTT.

The CDR3 nucleotides are TGTGCCAGCAGTTTAGTGGGCACCGAGACCCAGTACTTC. This encodes CASSLVGTETQYF. This rearrangement joins TRBV12-3 or TRBV12-4 to TRBJ2-5; D call uncertain. Trimming pared 1 base from V and 5 bases from J, leaving 8 bases between. This CDR3 has 13 residues.

The chain joins TRBV29-1 to TRBJ1-2; D is unresolved. V was pared by 3 bases and J by 4 bases, with 12 bases between. Germline CDR1 and CDR2: SQVTM and ANQGSEA. The CDR3 totals 13 residues. CDR3 residues: CSVEELEGYGYTF. As DNA, the CDR3 is TGCAGCGTTGAGGAACTGGAGGGCTATGGCTACACCTTC.

The chain recombines TRBV10-3 with TRBJ1-5; no firm D call. There are 12 residues in the CDR3. V gave up 2 bases and J gave up 5 bases, with 4 bases separating them. Per germline, CDR1 ENHRY and CDR2 SYGVKD. The CDR3 sequence is CAISEPDQPQHF. CDR3 DNA sequence: TGTGCCATCAGTGAGCCAGATCAGCCCCAGCATTTT.